The entry that follows covers one T cell receptor (beta chain) sequence. Per germline, CDR1 SNHLY and CDR2 FYNNEI. The length of the CDR3 is 13 residues. Losses at the gene ends were 5 bases for V and 6 bases for J; bases not matched to a gene: 1. This sample was included in a study of blood T cell repertoires in COVID-19. Study overall: The United States, Italy and Spain provided the acute and convalescent COVID-19 samples.

Original processing notes: Quantification of nucleated cells was approximated via reference gene primer amplification. Produced via immunoSEQ multiplex PCR; TCRdb's table is partial and in-frame only. V and J calls and clone size are copied from that table; D and trimming were computed from the DNA. The top ten clones hold approximately 6% of a sample with roughly 290,000 clones, about 83% of them seen once. The chain uses TRBV2 and TRBJ2-2; 9 nucleotides line up with TRBD1. This TCR derives from a woman aged 40 to 49 who had recovered from COVID-19. What was sequenced was PBMCs or T cells enriched from blood (not recorded which). CDR3 loop: CASSRQGAGELFF. The CDR3 DNA is TGTGCCAGCAGTCGACAGGGGGCCGGGGAGCTGTTTTTT.